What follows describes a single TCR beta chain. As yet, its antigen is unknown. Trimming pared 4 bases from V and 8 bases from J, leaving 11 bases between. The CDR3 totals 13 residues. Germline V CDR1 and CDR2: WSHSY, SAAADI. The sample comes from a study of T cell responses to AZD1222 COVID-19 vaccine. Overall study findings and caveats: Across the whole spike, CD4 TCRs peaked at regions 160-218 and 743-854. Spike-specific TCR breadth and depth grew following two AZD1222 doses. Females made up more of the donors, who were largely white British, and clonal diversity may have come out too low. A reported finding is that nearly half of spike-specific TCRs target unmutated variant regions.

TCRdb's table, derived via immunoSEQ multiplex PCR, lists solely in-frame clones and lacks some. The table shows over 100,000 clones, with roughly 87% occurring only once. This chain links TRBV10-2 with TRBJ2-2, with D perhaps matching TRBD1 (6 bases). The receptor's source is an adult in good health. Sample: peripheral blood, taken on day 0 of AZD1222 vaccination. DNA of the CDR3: TGCGCCAGCAGTGGCAGGGGCTGGGGGGAGCTGTTTTTT. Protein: CASSGRGWGELFF.